This T cell receptor (beta chain) was sequenced in a study of PD-1 blockade in mismatch repair-deficient tumors. Study summary: Patients had approximately 11 mismatch repair-deficient cancer types and were previously treated and progressing.

Libraries were prepared by immunoSEQ multiplex PCR; TCRdb keeps only in-frame clonotypes and omits some of them. The sample shows 38,000 or so clones, 70% to 90% of them seen only once. Broader study findings: Rapid post-treatment expansion, then contraction, generally preceding radiologic response, marked tumor-resident clones.

On this clone: Its antigen is not identified.

Every patient had mismatch repair deficiency by PCR or immunohistochemistry. The TCR-sequenced patients were a few responders to pembrolizumab. This CDR3 contains 13 residues. From germline, CDR1 is GTSNPN and CDR2 SVGIG (reference sequence). Trimming took 2 bases from V and 3 from J, leaving 10 bases between them. The TCR originated in an adult with mismatch repair-deficient cancer. The source was peripheral blood, collected approximately 78 weeks after starting pembrolizumab. This sequence joins TRBV30 and TRBJ1-1; D is undetermined. The CDR3 bases are TGTGCCTGGAGTCAGGACCGGGACACTGAAGCTTTCTTT. This gives the protein CAWSQDRDTEAFF.